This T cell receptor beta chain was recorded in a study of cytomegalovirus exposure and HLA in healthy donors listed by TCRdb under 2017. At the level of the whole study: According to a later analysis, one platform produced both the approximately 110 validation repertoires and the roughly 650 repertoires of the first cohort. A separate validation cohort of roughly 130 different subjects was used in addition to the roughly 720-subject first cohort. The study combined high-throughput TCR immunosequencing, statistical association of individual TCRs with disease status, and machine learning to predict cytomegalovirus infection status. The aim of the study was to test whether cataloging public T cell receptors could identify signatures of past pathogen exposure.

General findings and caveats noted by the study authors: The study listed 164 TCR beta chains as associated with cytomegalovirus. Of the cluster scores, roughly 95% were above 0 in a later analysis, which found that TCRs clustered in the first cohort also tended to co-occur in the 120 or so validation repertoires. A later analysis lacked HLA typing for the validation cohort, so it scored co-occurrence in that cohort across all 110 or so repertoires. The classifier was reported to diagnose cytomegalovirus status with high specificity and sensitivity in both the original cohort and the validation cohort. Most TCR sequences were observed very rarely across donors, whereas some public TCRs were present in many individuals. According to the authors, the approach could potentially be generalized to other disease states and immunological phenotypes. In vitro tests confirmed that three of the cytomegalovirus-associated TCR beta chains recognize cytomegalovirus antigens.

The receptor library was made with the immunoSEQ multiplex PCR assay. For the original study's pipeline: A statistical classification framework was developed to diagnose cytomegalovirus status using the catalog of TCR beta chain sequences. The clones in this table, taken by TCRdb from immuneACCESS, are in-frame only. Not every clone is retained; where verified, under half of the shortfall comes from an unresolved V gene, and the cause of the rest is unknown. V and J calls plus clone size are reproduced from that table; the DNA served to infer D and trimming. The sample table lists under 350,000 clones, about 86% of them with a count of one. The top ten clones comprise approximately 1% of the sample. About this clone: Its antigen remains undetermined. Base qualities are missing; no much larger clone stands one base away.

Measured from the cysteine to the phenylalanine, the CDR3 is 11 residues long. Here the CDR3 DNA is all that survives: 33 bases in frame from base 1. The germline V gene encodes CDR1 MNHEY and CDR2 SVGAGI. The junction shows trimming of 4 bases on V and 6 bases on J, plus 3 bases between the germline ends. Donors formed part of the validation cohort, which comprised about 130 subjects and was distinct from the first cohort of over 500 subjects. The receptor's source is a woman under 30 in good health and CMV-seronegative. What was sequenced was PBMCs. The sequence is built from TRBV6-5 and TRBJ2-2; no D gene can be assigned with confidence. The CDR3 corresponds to CASSLAGELFF. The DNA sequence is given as TGTGCCAGCAGTTTAGCCGGGGAGCTGTTTTTT.